This TCR beta chain was observed in a study of blood T cell repertoires in COVID-19. On the study more broadly: T cells, B-cell-depleted T cells, or PBMCs supplied cDNA or gDNA.

The germline gives CDR1 SGHAT, CDR2 FQNNGV. The CDR3 contains 15 residues. V lost 5 bases, J lost 2 bases, and 6 bases stayed unmatched. Here immunoSEQ multiplex PCR was the method, and the copy in TCRdb shows in-frame clones only, minus some. The data hold roughly 400,000 clones, with 90% observed a single time. Study members were between roughly 18 and 89 years old and lived in 20 to 25 US regions. V is TRBV11-2 and J is TRBJ2-3; the match to TRBD2 covers 8 bases. Sequences were obtained from PBMCs or T cells enriched from blood (not recorded which). The receptor was derived from a man aged 18 to 29 who had recovered from COVID-19. CDR3 DNA sequence: TGTGCCAGCAGCCCAAGCGGGAGCATCACAGATACGCAGTATTTT. Protein: CASSPSGSITDTQYF.